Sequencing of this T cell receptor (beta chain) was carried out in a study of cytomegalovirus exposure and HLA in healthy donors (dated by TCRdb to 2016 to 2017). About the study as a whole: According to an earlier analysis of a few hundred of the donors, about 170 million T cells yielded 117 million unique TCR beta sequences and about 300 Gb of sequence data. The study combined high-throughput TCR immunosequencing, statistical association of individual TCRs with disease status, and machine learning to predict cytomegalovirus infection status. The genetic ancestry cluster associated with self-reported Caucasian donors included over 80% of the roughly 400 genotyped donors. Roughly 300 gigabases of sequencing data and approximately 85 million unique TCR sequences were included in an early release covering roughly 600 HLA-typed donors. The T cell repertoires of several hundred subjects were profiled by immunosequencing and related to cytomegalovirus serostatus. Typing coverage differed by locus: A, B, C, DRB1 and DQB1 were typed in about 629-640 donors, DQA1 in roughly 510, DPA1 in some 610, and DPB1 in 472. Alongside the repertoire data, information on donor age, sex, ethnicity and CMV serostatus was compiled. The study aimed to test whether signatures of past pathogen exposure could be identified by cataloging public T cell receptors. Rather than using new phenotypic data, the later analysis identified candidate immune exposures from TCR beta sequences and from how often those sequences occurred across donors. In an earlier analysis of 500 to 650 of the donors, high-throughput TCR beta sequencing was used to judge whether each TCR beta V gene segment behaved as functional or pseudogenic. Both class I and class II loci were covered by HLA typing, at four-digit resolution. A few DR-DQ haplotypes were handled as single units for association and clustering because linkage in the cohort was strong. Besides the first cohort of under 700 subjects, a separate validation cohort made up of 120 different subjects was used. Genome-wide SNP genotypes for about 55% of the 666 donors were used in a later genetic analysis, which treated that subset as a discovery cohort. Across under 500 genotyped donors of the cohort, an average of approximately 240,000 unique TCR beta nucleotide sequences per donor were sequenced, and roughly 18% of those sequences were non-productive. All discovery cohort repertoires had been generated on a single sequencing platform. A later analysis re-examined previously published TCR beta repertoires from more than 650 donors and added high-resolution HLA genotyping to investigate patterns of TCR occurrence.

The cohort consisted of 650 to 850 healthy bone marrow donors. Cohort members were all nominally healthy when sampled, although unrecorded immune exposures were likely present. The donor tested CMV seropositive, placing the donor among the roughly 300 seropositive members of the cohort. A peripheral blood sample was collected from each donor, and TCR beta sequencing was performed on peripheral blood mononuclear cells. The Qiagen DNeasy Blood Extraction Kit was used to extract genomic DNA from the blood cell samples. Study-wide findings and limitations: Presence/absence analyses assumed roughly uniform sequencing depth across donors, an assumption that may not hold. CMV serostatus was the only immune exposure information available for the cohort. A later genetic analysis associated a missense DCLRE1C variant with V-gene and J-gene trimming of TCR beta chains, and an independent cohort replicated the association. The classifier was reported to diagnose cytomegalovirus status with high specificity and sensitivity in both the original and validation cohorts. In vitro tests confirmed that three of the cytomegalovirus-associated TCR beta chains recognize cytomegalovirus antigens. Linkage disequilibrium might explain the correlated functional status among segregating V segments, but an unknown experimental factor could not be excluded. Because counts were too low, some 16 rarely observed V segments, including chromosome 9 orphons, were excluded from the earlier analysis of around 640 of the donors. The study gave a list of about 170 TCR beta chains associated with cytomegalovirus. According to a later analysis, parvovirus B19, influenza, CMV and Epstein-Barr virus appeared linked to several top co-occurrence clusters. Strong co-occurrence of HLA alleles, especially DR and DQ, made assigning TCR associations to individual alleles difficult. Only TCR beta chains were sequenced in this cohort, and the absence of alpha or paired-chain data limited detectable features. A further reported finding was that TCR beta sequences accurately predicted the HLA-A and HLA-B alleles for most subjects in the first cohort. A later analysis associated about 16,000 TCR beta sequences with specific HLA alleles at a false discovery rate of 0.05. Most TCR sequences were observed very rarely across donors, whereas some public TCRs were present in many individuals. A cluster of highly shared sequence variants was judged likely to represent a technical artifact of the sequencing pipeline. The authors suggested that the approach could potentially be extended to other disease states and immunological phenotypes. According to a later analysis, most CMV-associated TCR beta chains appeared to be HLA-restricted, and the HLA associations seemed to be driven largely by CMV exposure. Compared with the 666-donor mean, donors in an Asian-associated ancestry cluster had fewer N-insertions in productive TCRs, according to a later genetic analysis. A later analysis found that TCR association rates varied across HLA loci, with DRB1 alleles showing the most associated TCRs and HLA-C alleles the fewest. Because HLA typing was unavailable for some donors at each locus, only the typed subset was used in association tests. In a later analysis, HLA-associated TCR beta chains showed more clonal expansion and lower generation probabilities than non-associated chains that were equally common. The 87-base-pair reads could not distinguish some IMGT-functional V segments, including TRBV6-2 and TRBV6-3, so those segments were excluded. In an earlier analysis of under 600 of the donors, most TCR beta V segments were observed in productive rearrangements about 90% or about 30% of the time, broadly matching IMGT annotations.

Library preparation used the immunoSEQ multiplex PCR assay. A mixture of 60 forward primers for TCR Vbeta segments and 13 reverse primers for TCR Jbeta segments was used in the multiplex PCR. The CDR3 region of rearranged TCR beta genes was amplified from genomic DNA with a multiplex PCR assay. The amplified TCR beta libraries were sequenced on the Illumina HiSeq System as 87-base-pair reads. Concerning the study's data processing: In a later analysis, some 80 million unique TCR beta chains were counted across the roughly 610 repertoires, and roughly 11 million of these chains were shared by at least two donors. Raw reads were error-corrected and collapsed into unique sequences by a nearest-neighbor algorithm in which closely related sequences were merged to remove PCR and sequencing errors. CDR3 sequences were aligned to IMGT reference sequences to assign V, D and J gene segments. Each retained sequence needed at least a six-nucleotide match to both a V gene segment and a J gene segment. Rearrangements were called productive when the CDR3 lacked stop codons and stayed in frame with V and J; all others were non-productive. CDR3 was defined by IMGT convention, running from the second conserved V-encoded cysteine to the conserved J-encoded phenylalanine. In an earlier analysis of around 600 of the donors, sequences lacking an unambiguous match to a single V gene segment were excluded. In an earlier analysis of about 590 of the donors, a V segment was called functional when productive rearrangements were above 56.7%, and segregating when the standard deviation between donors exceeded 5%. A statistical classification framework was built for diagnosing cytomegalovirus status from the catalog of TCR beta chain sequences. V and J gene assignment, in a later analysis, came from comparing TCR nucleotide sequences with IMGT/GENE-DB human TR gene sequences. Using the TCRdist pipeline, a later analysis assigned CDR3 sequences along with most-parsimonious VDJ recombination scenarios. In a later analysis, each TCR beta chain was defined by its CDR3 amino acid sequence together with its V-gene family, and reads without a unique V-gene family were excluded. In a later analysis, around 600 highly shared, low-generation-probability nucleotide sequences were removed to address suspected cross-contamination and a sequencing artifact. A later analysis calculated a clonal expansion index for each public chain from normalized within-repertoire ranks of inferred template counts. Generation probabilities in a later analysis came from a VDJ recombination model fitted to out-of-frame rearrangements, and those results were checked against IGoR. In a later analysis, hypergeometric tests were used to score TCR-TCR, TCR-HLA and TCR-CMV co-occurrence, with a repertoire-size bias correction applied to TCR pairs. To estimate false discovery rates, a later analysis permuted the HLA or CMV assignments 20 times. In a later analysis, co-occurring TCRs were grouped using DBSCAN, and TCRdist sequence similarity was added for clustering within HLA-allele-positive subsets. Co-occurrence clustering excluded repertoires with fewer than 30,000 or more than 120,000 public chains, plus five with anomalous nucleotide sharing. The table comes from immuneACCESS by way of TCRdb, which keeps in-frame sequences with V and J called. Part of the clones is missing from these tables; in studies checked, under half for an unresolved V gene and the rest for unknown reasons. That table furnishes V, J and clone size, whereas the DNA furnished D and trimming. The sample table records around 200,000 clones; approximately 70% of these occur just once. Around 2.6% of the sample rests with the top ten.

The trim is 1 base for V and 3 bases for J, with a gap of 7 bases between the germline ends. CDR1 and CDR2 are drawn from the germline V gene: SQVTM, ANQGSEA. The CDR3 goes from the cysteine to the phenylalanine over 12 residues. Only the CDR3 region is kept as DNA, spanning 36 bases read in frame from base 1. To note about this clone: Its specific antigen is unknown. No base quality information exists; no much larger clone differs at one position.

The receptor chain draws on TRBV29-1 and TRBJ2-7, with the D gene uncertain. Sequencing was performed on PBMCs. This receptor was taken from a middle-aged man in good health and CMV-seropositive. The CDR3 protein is CSVEGSNYEQYF. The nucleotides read TGCAGCGTTGAAGGTTCTAACTACGAGCAGTACTTC.